The rows below give T cell receptor beta chains drawn from one sample of a study of beta chain features in type 1 diabetes. Profiled with immunoSEQ multiplex PCR; TCRdb holds only in-frame clones, not every one. The sample carries under 300,000 clones, roughly 11% recorded once. The sample taken for sequencing was naive CD4+ T cells from blood. Source of these receptors: a man younger than 40 with type 1 diabetes. The CDR3 runs from the conserved cysteine through the conserved F or W. The D gene is left open where the match is weak. Only some rows state a clone size, as once, few, many or a class for expanded clones.

j_gene | v_gene | abundance | d_gene | CDR3aa | CDR3nt
TRBJ2-1 | TRBV7-9 | NA | TRBD2 | CASGRGEQFF | TGTGCCAGCGGGAGGGGTGAGCAGTTCTTC
TRBJ1-2 | TRBV2 | NA | TRBD1 | CASSTPPPGQLYGYTF | TGTGCCAGCAGTACTCCCCCGCCGGGACAGCTTTATGGCTACACCTTC
TRBJ1-1 | TRBV7-9 | NA | TRBD1 | CASSLDRVNTEAFF | TGTGCCAGCAGCTTGGACAGGGTGAACACTGAAGCTTTCTTT
TRBJ2-5 | TRBV15 | few | NA | CATSRDKPGRAIQETQYF | TGTGCCACCAGCAGAGACAAACCAGGGCGCGCGATTCAAGAGACCCAGTACTTC
TRBJ2-3 | TRBV9 | few | NA | CASSFSADTQYF | TGTGCCAGCAGCTTCTCGGCAGATACGCAGTATTTT
TRBJ1-6 | TRBV4-2 | NA | TRBD1 | CASSQLGQGGSPLHF | TGTGCCAGCAGCCAATTAGGACAGGGGGGTTCACCCCTCCACTTT
TRBJ2-2 | TRBV5-1 | NA | TRBD1 | CASSSGQANTGELFF | TGCGCCAGCAGCTCGGGACAGGCGAACACCGGGGAGCTGTTTTTT
TRBJ1-5 | TRBV27 | NA | NA | CASSWRADNQPQHF | TGTGCCAGCAGTTGGAGGGCAGACAATCAGCCCCAGCATTTT
TRBJ2-2 | TRBV2 | few | TRBD1 | CASLTQGASTGELFF | TGTGCCAGCCTAACACAGGGGGCCAGCACCGGGGAGCTGTTTTTT
TRBJ1-2 | TRBV18 | NA | NA | CASSPAGAAPGNYGYTF | TGTGCCAGCTCACCGGCTGGCGCGGCCCCCGGCAACTATGGCTACACCTTC
TRBJ2-3 | TRBV4-2 | few | TRBD2 | CASSQEVLAGLPDTQYF | TGTGCCAGCAGCCAAGAAGTCCTAGCGGGGCTCCCAGATACGCAGTATTTT
TRBJ1-1 | TRBV29-1 | few | NA | CSVEDWQENTEAFF | TGCAGCGTTGAAGACTGGCAGGAGAACACTGAAGCTTTCTTT
TRBJ2-3 | TRBV30 | NA | NA | CAWSLSTGTDTQYF | TGTGCCTGGAGTTTGTCGACAGGCACAGATACGCAGTATTTT
TRBJ1-6 | TRBV19 | NA | NA | CASKLGQHNSPLHF | TGTGCCAGTAAACTCGGACAACATAATTCACCCCTCCACTTT
TRBJ2-7 | TRBV7-2 | NA | TRBD1 | CASSVGTGDYEQYF | TGTGCCAGCAGCGTCGGGACAGGGGACTACGAGCAGTACTTC
TRBJ2-6 | TRBV21-1 | NA | NA | CASSTIQGSNVLTF | TGTGCCAGCAGCACGATACAGGGTTCCAACGTCCTGACTTTC
TRBJ1-5 | TRBV9 | NA | TRBD1 | CASSPDRGNQPQHF | TGTGCCAGCAGCCCGGACAGGGGAAATCAGCCCCAGCATTTT
TRBJ2-7 | TRBV28 | NA | NA | CASSLGQSSVEYF | TGTGCCAGCAGTTTGGGGCAGAGCTCAGTTGAGTACTTC
TRBJ1-5 | TRBV7-2 | few | TRBD1 | CASSLTGGQPQHF | TGTGCCAGCAGCTTGACAGGGGGTCAGCCCCAGCATTTT
TRBJ2-2 | TRBV28 | few | NA | CASSSLRELFF | TGTGCCAGCAGTTCCCTGCGAGAGCTGTTTTTT
TRBJ2-1 | TRBV30 | few | TRBD2 | CAWRGTSVFF | TGTGCCTGGAGAGGGACTAGCGTGTTCTTC
TRBJ2-3 | TRBV4-1 | NA | TRBD2 | CASSPLVVSGGPQYF | TGCGCCAGCAGCCCCCTGGTGGTTAGCGGGGGACCCCAGTATTTT
TRBJ2-7 | TRBV5-1 | NA | NA | CASSDTGTTPSEQYF | TGCGCCAGCAGCGATACCGGGACAACCCCCAGCGAGCAGTACTTC
TRBJ1-5 | TRBV7-2 | NA | NA | CASSPRVGQPQHF | TGTGCCAGCAGCCCCCGGGTCGGGCAGCCCCAGCATTTT
TRBJ1-2 | TRBV29-1 | NA | TRBD1 | CSVLAQGADGYTF | TGCAGCGTCCTCGCACAGGGGGCGGATGGCTACACCTTC
TRBJ2-3 | TRBV20-1 | few | NA | CSARQGDTQYF | TGCAGTGCTAGACAGGGGGATACGCAGTATTTT
TRBJ1-5 | TRBV30 | few | NA | CAWSVERGLLGNQPQHF | TGTGCCTGGAGTGTAGAGCGGGGGCTTCTTGGGAATCAGCCCCAGCATTTT
TRBJ1-2 | TRBV5-4 | few | TRBD1 | CASSPGQGNPYGYTF | TGTGCCAGCAGCCCCGGACAGGGGAACCCATATGGCTACACCTTC
TRBJ2-1 | TRBV2 | NA | TRBD2 | CASIRQRGATGGEQFF | TGTGCCAGCATTAGACAGCGGGGGGCTACCGGGGGTGAGCAGTTCTTC